These 31 T cell receptor beta chains came from one sample sequenced in a study of blood T cells in healthy people across ages. A second about 7 to 11 cycle PCR used barcoded and J-beta primers. TCRdb reanalysed the 5' RACE reads using MiXCR and keeps one entry per CDR3 protein. The sample lists roughly 650,000 distinct CDR3 sequences; approximately 30% were seen once. Sequenced: blood. The receptor set was obtained from a woman older than 75 in good health.

There are many counts of this clonotype. J is TRBJ2-1 and V is TRBV5-1; possible D gene TRBD1, 6 bases. The CDR3 covers 14 residues. Germline V lookup: CDR1 SGHRS, CDR2 YFSETQ. The V end was cut by 5 bases, the J end by 8 bases, with 17 bases between. This CDR3 reads CASRTQGSWDEQFF. The CDR3, as DNA: TGCGCCAGCAGAACCCAGGGGTCCTGGGATGAGCAGTTCTTC.

This clonotype was recorded at least ten times. This rearrangement joins TRBV6-1 to TRBJ2-1, with D possibly matching TRBD1 (6 bases). V shed 7 bases and J shed 9 bases, with 19 bases lying between them. The CDR3 loop spans 14 amino acids. Germline CDR1 is MNHNS and CDR2 is SASEGT. CDR3 protein: CASTIGQGLGEQFF. Here the CDR3 DNA reads TGTGCCAGCACCATTGGGCAGGGGCTGGGTGAGCAGTTCTTC.

This clonotype was counted at least ten times. J is TRBJ2-7 and V is TRBV15, with D uncertain. This CDR3 contains 13 residues. Germline V gives CDR1 LNHNV, CDR2 YYDKDF (reference sequence). The ends were cut back, 1 base at V and 5 bases at J, with 9 bases in the middle. The CDR3 nucleotides are TGTGCCACCAGCAGAGTTAAGTCGGACGAGCAGTACTTC. This translates into CATSRVKSDEQYF.

This rearrangement joins TRBV30 to TRBJ2-1; 8 positions agree with TRBD2. Unmatched junction bases numbered 2, after V lost 7 bases and J lost 3 bases. Germline loops: CDR1 GTSNPN, CDR2 SVGIG (reference sequence). The CDR3 is made up of 12 amino acids. Here the CDR3 reads CASGTSYNEQFF. CDR3 nucleotide sequence: TGTGCCTCCGGGACTAGCTACAATGAGCAGTTCTTC.

The chain employs TRBV28 and TRBJ2-6; D call uncertain. The CDR3 covers 17 residues. Germline CDR1 MDHEN, CDR2 SYDVKM. Trimming stripped 4 bases from V and 0 bases from J, with 13 bases between. CDR3 bases: TGTGCCAGCAGTTCCTGGGCAGTTACCTCTGGGGCCAACGTCCTGACTTTC. Its translation: CASSSWAVTSGANVLTF.

The J gene is TRBJ2-7, the V gene TRBV5-1; tentatively, D is TRBD1 (5 bases). The DNA matches TRBJ2-4 better at its end, which makes the J call doubtful. This CDR3 contains 14 residues. Germline lookup yields CDR1 SGHRS and CDR2 YFSETQ. CDR3 bases: TGCGCCAGCAGCTTGGAACCGACAGAAAGCATTCAGTACTTC. Translating gives CASSLEPTESIQYF.

This clonotype has ten or more counts. The rearrangement links TRBV27 to TRBJ1-1, with D tentatively TRBD1 (5 bases). CDR3 length: 15 residues. The V end lost 6 bases, the J end lost 1 base, and 15 bases lay between the germline ends. Germline V gives CDR1 MNHEY, CDR2 SMNVEV (reference sequence). CDR3 sequence reads: CASSLGRGGNTEAFF. The CDR3 nucleotides are TGTGCCAGCAGCTTAGGGCGTGGGGGGAACACTGAAGCTTTCTTT.

This clonotype appeared a few times. V usage is TRBV6-6 and J usage is TRBJ1-1; D is uncertain. The CDR3 consists of 12 residues. The germline CDR1 and CDR2 sequences are MNHNY and SVGAGI (reference sequence). Trimming removed 7 bases at V and 5 bases at J, with 11 bases between. The CDR3 bases are TGTGCCAGCAAACCGTCCGTAACTGAAGCTTTCTTT. It yields the protein CASKPSVTEAFF.

This clonotype was detected ten times or more. The V call is TRBV5-1, the J call TRBJ2-7; unclear D gene. The CDR3 totals 15 residues. V was trimmed by 0 bases and J by 5 bases, leaving 15 bases between them. Per the germline V gene, CDR1 is SGHRS and CDR2 is YFSETQ. DNA for the CDR3: TGCGCCAGCAGCTTGGGACGTCAGGTTTCAGACGAGCAGTACTTC. As protein: CASSLGRQVSDEQYF.

CDR3 amino acids: CASSWTPSGTDTQYF. In DNA form, the CDR3 reads TGCGCCAGCAGCTGGACCCCGTCGGGAACAGATACGCAGTATTTT. The rearrangement links TRBV5-1 to TRBJ2-3; D perhaps matches TRBD2 (5 bases). Germline CDR1 reads SGHRS; CDR2 reads YFSETQ. V was pared by 3 bases and J by 3 bases, with 14 bases between. There are 15 residues in the CDR3.

A few counts support this clonotype. A read error is possible here, since a much larger clone lies one base away. The chain links TRBV7-2 to TRBJ1-6; TRBD1 aligns across 10 bases. Germline CDR1 reads SGHTA; CDR2 reads FQGNSA. CDR3 size: 15 residues. The chain's CDR3 is CASSPTGGIGSPRHF. In DNA form, the CDR3 reads TGTGCCAGCAGTCCGACAGGGGGCATAGGTTCACCCCGCCACTTT. Drawing the rest from reference TRBV7-2 and TRBJ1-6, the complete variable domain is GAGVSQSPSNKVTEKGKDVELRCDPISGHTALYWYRQSLGQGLEFLIYFQGNSAPDKSGLPSDRFSAERTGGSVSTLTIQRTQQEDSAVYLCASSPTGGIGSPRHFGNGTRLTVT.

The sample holds many counts of this clonotype. This rearrangement joins TRBV5-1 to TRBJ2-1, with 9 nucleotides matching TRBD2. This CDR3 has 15 amino acids. V was clipped by 0 bases and J by 8 bases; unmatched bases: 6. CDR1 is SGHRS, CDR2 YFSETQ, per germline. The CDR3 nucleotides read TGCGCCAGCAGCTTGGGCGGCGGGGGGGCTGATGAGCAGTTCTTC. Encoded protein: CASSLGGGGADEQFF.

This clonotype has more than one count but fewer than ten. The chain employs TRBV5-1 and TRBJ1-2; D may be TRBD1 (6 bases). Germline lookup yields CDR1 SGHRS and CDR2 YFSETQ. CDR3 size: 13 residues. Between the trimmed V and J ends, which lost 3 bases and 5 bases, there was a span of 11 bases. The CDR3 is CASSSGGIYGYTF. CDR3 coding DNA: TGCGCCAGCAGCTCGGGGGGCATTTATGGCTACACCTTC.

The rearrangement uses TRBV4-2 and TRBJ2-5, with D possibly being TRBD2 (7 bases). Germline CDR1 and CDR2: LGHNA and YNFKEQ. V lost 6 bases to trimming and J lost 11 bases, with 16 bases between them. The CDR3 length is 12 residues. CDR3 in DNA: TGTGCCAGCAGGGGGGGGCTAGCGGAGCAGTACTTC. Translating gives CASRGGLAEQYF.

Note on this clonotype: A much bigger clone sits one base away, suggesting this may be a read error. This CDR3 fails to terminate in the conserved phenylalanine or tryptophan, so it likely reflects a read error. The CDR3, as DNA: TGTGCCAGCAGCCCTAGCGGGGGGGATTACAATGAGCAGTTCCTC. Protein sequence: CASSPSGGDYNEQFL. The chain links TRBV3-1 to TRBJ2-1, with 12 bases identical to TRBD2. The junction had 2 bases not matched to a gene; V was cut back by 4 bases and J by 4 bases. This CDR3 spans 15 amino acids. CDR1 is LGHDT, CDR2 YNNKEL, per germline (reference sequence).

This clonotype was seen at least ten times. The chain uses TRBV4-2 and TRBJ2-1; possibly TRBD1 for D (6 bases). This CDR3 is built from 17 residues. The germline gives CDR1 LGHNA, CDR2 YNFKEQ. V lost 1 base and J lost 5, with 18 bases in between. The CDR3 sequence: CASSQVGVGQPHNEQFF. DNA of the CDR3: TGTGCCAGCAGCCAAGTCGGGGTGGGACAACCTCACAATGAGCAGTTCTTC.

This clonotype came up a few times. V gene TRBV28 combines with J gene TRBJ1-1; D is unresolved. CDR3 length equals 13 residues. V lost 3 bases, J lost 6 bases, and 11 bases lay in between. CDR1 MDHEN and CDR2 SYDVKM come from the germline V gene. The CDR3 loop is CASSFQWRAEAFF. CDR3 bases: TGTGCCAGCAGTTTTCAGTGGAGGGCTGAAGCTTTCTTT.

This clonotype was detected ten times or more. This sequence joins TRBV12-3 or TRBV12-4 and TRBJ1-2; D is ambiguous. V lost 3 bases to trimming and J lost 13 bases, with 18 bases between them. The CDR3 is 13 residues long. The CDR3 region is CASSFRVQGLFTF. CDR3 DNA: TGTGCCAGCAGTTTTAGGGTTCAAGGGCTCTTCACCTTC.

V is TRBV28 and J is TRBJ1-5; unclear D gene. This CDR3 has 15 amino acids. Germline V gives CDR1 MDHEN, CDR2 SYDVKM. V lost 2 bases and J lost 7, with 15 bases in between. CDR3 coding DNA: TGTGCCAGCAGTTTAGGGTCTGGGGTAAAGCAGCCCCAGCATTTT. This encodes CASSLGSGVKQPQHF.

As regards this clonotype: A single base separates this from a much larger clone, so it may be a read error. The V and J genes are TRBV7-2 and TRBJ2-1; D is ambiguous. The end of the DNA fits TRBJ2-7 better, so the J call may be wrong. From germline, CDR1 is SGHTA and CDR2 FQGNSA. This CDR3 comprises 15 residues. The CDR3 region has the DNA TGTGCCAGCAGCTTCCCCTCCCTCTCCTACAATGAGCAGTACTTC. This gives the protein CASSFPSLSYNEQYF.

This clonotype was counted a few times. CDR3 region: CASSLNRGYTEAFF. CDR3 nucleotides: TGTGCCAGCAGCCTAAACAGGGGGTACACTGAAGCTTTCTTT. The chain employs TRBV7-9 and TRBJ1-1; 8 bases map to TRBD1. With V trimmed by 5 bases and J by 3 bases, 5 bases remained unmatched. This CDR3 is 14 amino acids long. Looked up from germline, CDR1 is SEHNR and CDR2 is FQNEAQ (reference sequence).

There are a few counts of this clonotype. V gene TRBV6-2 or TRBV6-3 combines with J gene TRBJ1-1, with D unresolved. CDR3 length: 13 residues. CDR1 is MNHEY and CDR2 is SVGEGT in the germline V gene. The V and J ends lost 6 bases and 2 bases respectively, with 10 bases between them. This CDR3 is CASSTSENTEAFF. The CDR3 region has the DNA TGTGCCAGCAGCACCAGCGAAAACACTGAAGCTTTCTTT.

About this clonotype: A single base separates this from a much larger clone, so it may be a read error. The rearrangement uses TRBV15 and TRBJ2-3, with D uncertain. The CDR3 loop spans 15 amino acids. Germline CDR1 reads LNHNV; CDR2 reads YYDKDF (reference sequence). Trimming cost V 1 base and J 5 bases, with 13 bases left between them. The CDR3 reads CATSRGRLEGDTQYF. CDR3 DNA sequence: TGTGCCACCAGCAGAGGTCGGCTAGAAGGAGATACGCAGTATTTT.

V is TRBV7-9 and J is TRBJ2-5; D possibly matches TRBD1 or TRBD2 (5 bases each). The length of the CDR3 is 19 residues. The V end lost 2 bases, the J end lost 11 bases, and 33 bases lay between the germline ends. The germline CDR1 and CDR2 sequences are SEHNR and FQNEAQ (reference sequence). CDR3 loop: CASSLIVGTSGTFDNEQYF. The CDR3 bases are TGTGCCAGCAGCTTAATAGTTGGGACCAGCGGAACTTTCGACAATGAGCAGTACTTC.

The table lists this clonotype with many counts. J is TRBJ2-7 and V is TRBV12-3 or TRBV12-4; 7 bases are shared with TRBD2. V was pared by 8 bases and J by 3 bases, with 4 bases of the junction left unmatched. There are 12 residues in the CDR3. CDR3 sequence reads: CASGGGNYEQYF. The DNA for the CDR3 is TGTGCCAGCGGGGGGGGAAACTACGAGCAGTACTTC.

This clonotype was counted many times. This sequence joins TRBV11-2 and TRBJ2-3, with D possibly matching TRBD2 (7 bases). V lost 6 bases and J 1 base, leaving 20 bases between the germline ends. Germline V gene lookup returns CDR1 SGHAT and CDR2 FQNNGV. The CDR3 has 17 residues. The CDR3 DNA sequence: TGTGCCAGCAGTTCAGGAGGGGGGGCGCCCGGCACAGATACGCAGTATTTT. Encoded protein: CASSSGGGAPGTDTQYF.

This chain connects TRBV29-1 to TRBJ1-1, with D unclear. Trimming took 3 bases from V and 0 from J, leaving 5 bases between them. CDR1 and CDR2 (germline): SQVTM, ANQGSEA. CDR3 length: 12 residues. This chain's CDR3 is CSVDSLNTEAFF. The CDR3 DNA reads as TGCAGCGTTGACAGTTTGAACACTGAAGCTTTCTTT.

This clonotype was observed a handful of times. A much larger clone sits a single nucleotide away, making a read error possible. V usage is TRBV7-9 and J usage is TRBJ2-5; no reliable D call. Trimming stripped 3 bases from V and 11 bases from J, with 22 bases between. CDR1 is SEHNR, CDR2 FQNEAQ, per germline (reference sequence). The CDR3 runs to 15 residues. CDR3 coding DNA: TGTGCCAGCAGCTTCTCCACGCGTCTCTACAATGAGCAGTACTTC. As protein: CASSFSTRLYNEQYF.

The sample holds many counts of this clonotype. The chain employs TRBV5-1 and TRBJ2-1; D might be TRBD1 or TRBD2, each matching 6 bases. This CDR3 has 16 amino acids. Trimming left V 3 bases short and J 4 bases short, with 17 bases between. The germline CDR1 and CDR2 sequences are SGHRS and YFSETQ. CDR3: CASSYTSSGAYNEQFF. The CDR3 DNA is TGCGCCAGCAGCTACACCTCCTCGGGGGCTTACAATGAGCAGTTCTTC.

This clonotype was seen a single time. The rearrangement uses TRBV30 and TRBJ1-1; D is unclear. The germline V gene encodes CDR1 GTSNPN and CDR2 SVGIG (reference sequence). Trimming took 3 bases from V and 3 from J, leaving 17 bases between them. The CDR3 runs to 15 residues. CDR3 in DNA: TGTGCCTGGAGCCCCGGGTTCATGGAGGACACTGAAGCTTTCTTT. This gives the protein CAWSPGFMEDTEAFF.

Many counts were recorded for this clonotype. The chain carries TRBV29-1 and TRBJ2-2; the match to TRBD1 covers 10 bases. CDR1 and CDR2 (germline): SQVTM, ANQGSEA. V gave up 7 bases and J gave up 3 bases; unmatched junction bases: 5. The CDR3 contains 14 residues. CDR3 protein: CSATGGADTGELFF. Written as DNA, the CDR3 is TGCAGCGCGACAGGGGGCGCAGACACCGGGGAGCTGTTTTTT.